This T cell receptor beta chain was documented in a study of blood T cell repertoires in COVID-19. Study background: COVID-19 samples collected from the United States, Italy and Spain covered acute and convalescent phases. PBMCs, B-cell-depleted T cells, or T cells provided the cDNA or gDNA that made up the material.

The germline V gene has CDR1 SGHTA and CDR2 FQGNSA. CDR3 size: 14 residues. The V gene lost 1 base and the J gene lost 6 bases, with 9 bases spanning the gap. Original analysis: Estimation of nucleated cell counts was performed using reference gene primer amplification. Sequencing was performed with immunoSEQ multiplex PCR; in TCRdb, only in-frame clones are kept and a portion is missing. V and J calls and clone size are given by that table; D and trimming were obtained from the DNA. The data show about 140,000 clones, with roughly 80% seen just once and roughly 9% held by the top ten. This clonotype was sampled from a woman aged 45-65 years with active or convalescent COVID-19. Sample: peripheral blood. The chain links TRBV7-2 to TRBJ1-4; D may be TRBD1 (5 bases). Here the CDR3 reads CASSLVRGDEKLFF. CDR3 bases: TGTGCCAGCAGCTTAGTACGGGGGGATGAAAAACTGTTTTTT. The whole variable domain, remainder taken from reference TRBV7-2 and TRBJ1-4, is GAGVSQSPSNKVTEKGKDVELRCDPISGHTALYWYRQSLGQGLEFLIYFQGNSAPDKSGLPSDRFSAERTGGSVSTLTIQRTQQEDSAVYLCASSLVRGDEKLFFGSGTQLSVL.